The 7 T cell receptor beta chains below all came from one sample that was sequenced in a study of T cell responses to AZD1222 COVID-19 vaccine. Generated by immunoSEQ multiplex PCR, the TCRdb table keeps only in-frame clones and is missing some. The specimen's table records over 130,000 clones. The specimen sequenced was peripheral blood. These receptor sequences come from an adult in good health.

The chain carries TRBV28 and TRBJ2-2; 11 bases agree with TRBD1. Germline CDR1 and CDR2: MDHEN and SYDVKM. Unmatched junction bases numbered 9, after V lost 6 bases and J lost 6 bases. CDR3 size: 16 residues. The CDR3 DNA is TGTGCCAGCAGGGGACAGGGGGTTTTCCGAGCCGGGGAGCTGTTTTTT. As protein: CASRGQGVFRAGELFF.

The chain carries TRBV4-1 and TRBJ2-3; D could derive from TRBD1 or TRBD2 (5 bases each). Germline CDR1 reads MGHRA; CDR2 reads YSYEKL. CDR3 size: 14 residues. The V and J ends lost 2 bases and 7 bases respectively, with 13 bases between them. The CDR3 DNA sequence: TGCGCCAGCAGCCAAAATCAGGGACCAAATACGCAGTATTTT. As protein: CASSQNQGPNTQYF.

The V gene is TRBV6-4, the J gene TRBJ2-1; D remains unclear. The CDR3 covers 11 residues. With 4 bases removed from V and 9 bases from J, the gap between germline ends came to 7 bases. Germline CDR1 reads MRHNA; CDR2 reads SNTAGT. CDR3 residues: CASSVLGEQFF. The DNA of the CDR3 is TGTGCCAGCAGTGTCCTAGGTGAGCAGTTCTTC.

The rearrangement uses TRBV19 and TRBJ1-4; no clear D. CDR1 and CDR2 (germline): LNHDA, SQIVND (reference sequence). This CDR3 contains 15 residues. The ends were cut back, 4 bases at V and 0 bases at J, with 9 bases in the middle. CDR3 region: CASSRGSATNEKLFF. CDR3 sequence (DNA): TGTGCCAGTAGTAGAGGAAGTGCAACTAATGAAAAACTGTTTTTT.

This rearrangement joins TRBV6-6 to TRBJ2-5; 8 nucleotides align to TRBD1. V trimming: 5 bases; J trimming: 2 bases; junction bases outside the gene matches: 7. Germline V gene lookup returns CDR1 MNHNY and CDR2 SVGAGI (reference sequence). This CDR3 region has 15 residues. The CDR3 loop is CASSPRQGRQETQYF. The CDR3 DNA follows: TGTGCCAGCAGTCCTCGACAGGGGCGGCAAGAGACCCAGTACTTC.

Regarding this clone: A read error may account for a junction end that differs from germline. The J gene is TRBJ1-5, the V gene TRBV6-5, with TRBD1 matching 9 bases. The germline CDR1 and CDR2 sequences are MNHEY and SVGAGI. The length of the CDR3 is 15 residues. The CDR3 DNA follows: TGTGCCAGCAGTCACTCGGGACAGGGCGGTCAGCCCCAGCATTTT. Protein: CASSHSGQGGQPQHF.

In nucleotides, the CDR3 is TGTGCCAGCAGCTTAGAATTCGGCCTCCAGCATTTT. Translating it yields CASSLEFGLQHF. The chain couples TRBV7-9 to TRBJ1-5, with D unclear. Looked up from germline, CDR1 is SEHNR and CDR2 is FQNEAQ (reference sequence). This CDR3 contains 12 residues. Trimming removed 1 base from V and 12 bases from J, with 10 bases in between.